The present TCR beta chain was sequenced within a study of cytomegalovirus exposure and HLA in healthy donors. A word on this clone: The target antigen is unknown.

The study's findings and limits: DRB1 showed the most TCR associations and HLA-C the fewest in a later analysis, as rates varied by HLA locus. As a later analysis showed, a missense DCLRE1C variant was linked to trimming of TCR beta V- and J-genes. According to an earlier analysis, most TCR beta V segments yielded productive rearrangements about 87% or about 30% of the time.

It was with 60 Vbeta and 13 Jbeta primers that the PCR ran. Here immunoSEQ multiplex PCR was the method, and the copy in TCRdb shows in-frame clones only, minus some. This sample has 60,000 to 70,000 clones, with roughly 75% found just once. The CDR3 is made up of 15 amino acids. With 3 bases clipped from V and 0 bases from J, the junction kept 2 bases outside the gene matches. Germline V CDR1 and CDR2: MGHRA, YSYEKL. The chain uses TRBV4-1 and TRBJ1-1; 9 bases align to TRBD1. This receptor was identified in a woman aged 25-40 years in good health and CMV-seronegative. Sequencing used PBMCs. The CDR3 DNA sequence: TGCGCCAGCAGCCAGCGGACAGGGGTGAACACTGAAGCTTTCTTT. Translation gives CASSQRTGVNTEAFF.